Described below is a single T cell receptor (beta chain) sequence and its context. Sequencing was performed with immunoSEQ multiplex PCR; in TCRdb, only in-frame clones are kept and a portion is missing. The table has around 56,000 clones, about 82% seen once. The record originates from a study of PD-L1 blockade in urothelial cancer. Study information: Before enrollment, 0 to 3 chemotherapy regimens had been given to patients.

The V gene end was trimmed by 5 bases and the J gene end by 1 base; junction bases not matched to a gene: 4. In germline, CDR1 is SEHNR, CDR2 FQNEAQ (reference sequence). The CDR3 sequence is 14 residues long. Sample: PBMCs, taken around atezolizumab (anti-PD-L1) treatment. The receptor comes from a man aged 45-65 years with urothelial cancer. The chain uses TRBV7-9 and TRBJ2-7; 8 bases align to TRBD2. The DNA of the CDR3 is TGTGCCAGCAGCCCCGGGACTAGATCCTACGAGCAGTACTTC. It specifies CASSPGTRSYEQYF.